Presented here are 27 T cell receptor beta chains from one specimen sequenced in a study of tumor-infiltrating lymphocytes in primary liver carcinoma. Investigators took RNA and DNA out together from about 21-30 mg of unsorted bulk tissue. Researchers generated TCR beta cDNA from about 500 ng of total RNA, relying on a constant-region primer. Amplification in three nested multiplex PCR rounds with slightly modified ARM-PCR gave rise to TCR beta libraries. TRBV1-TRBV30 forward primers paired with a C-beta reverse primer were used in the first two PCR rounds, which ran 9 to 10 cycles each. TCRdb itself ran the multiplex PCR reads through MiXCR, one entry per CDR3 protein. This table holds 30,000 to 40,000 distinct CDR3 sequences, roughly 80% found once. The material sequenced was liver tumor tissue from sampling region 4. Specified subset: tumor region T4, right-lateral pole. All receptors derive from a middle-aged man with primary liver carcinoma and hepatitis B virus infection.

This clonotype was seen a few times. The junction shows a germline mismatch at one end, possibly a read error. J is TRBJ2-5 and V is TRBV10-1, with D possibly being TRBD1 or TRBD2 (6 bases each). The CDR3 runs 16 residues. The germline CDR1 and CDR2 sequences are WNHNN and SYGVQD (reference sequence). CDR3 sequence reads: CASSESTGAGKETQYF. CDR3 DNA: TGCGCCAGCAGCGAGTCGACGGGGGCAGGGAAAGAGACCCAGTACTTC.

The chain couples TRBV6-1 to TRBJ1-5; 7 bases map to TRBD1. The J segment lost 11 bases and the V segment lost 5 bases, leaving 12 bases of the junction unmatched. This CDR3 is 14 amino acids long. Germline V gene data show CDR1 as MNHNS and CDR2 as SASEGT. The CDR3 sequence is CASSLQGTTQSQHF. CDR3 sequence (DNA): TGTGCCAGCAGTCTACAGGGGACCACCCAGTCCCAGCATTTT.

The chain is built from TRBV11-1 and TRBJ2-3; D not resolved. Germline CDR1 is SGHAT and CDR2 is FQDESV (reference sequence). The CDR3 is made up of 14 amino acids. V lost 4 bases and J lost 6, with 14 bases in between. CDR3: CASSYPLDPDTQYF. CDR3 bases: TGTGCCAGCAGCTACCCCTTGGACCCGGATACGCAGTATTTT. Together with reference TRBV11-1 and TRBJ2-3, the CDR3 gives the full variable domain: EAEVAQSPRYKITEKSQAVAFWCDPISGHATLYWYRQILGQGPELLVQFQDESVVDDSQLPKDRFSAERLKGVDSTLKIQPAELGDSAMYLCASSYPLDPDTQYFGPGTRLTVL.

With respect to this clonotype: In this CDR3 the conserved last residue, phenylalanine or tryptophan, is missing, so a read error is likely. This chain connects TRBV29-1 to TRBJ1-1, with a possible D match to TRBD1 (5 bases). In germline, CDR1 is SQVTM, CDR2 ANQGSEA. The CDR3 loop spans 12 amino acids. In DNA form, the CDR3 reads TGCAGGGTTCGATGGGGCGCGACTGTAGCTTTCTCT. Its translation is CRVRWGATVAFS.

Worth noting for this clonotype: Germline is not matched at one junction end, which may reflect a read error. This chain links TRBV28 with TRBJ2-2, with D perhaps TRBD2 (6 bases). The CDR3 length is 14 residues. CDR1 is MDHEN, CDR2 SYDVKM, per germline. The CDR3 sequence: CSARRDLNTGELFF. In DNA, the CDR3 is TGTTCCGCCAGGAGGGACCTTAACACCGGGGAGCTATTTTTT.

This clonotype is judged large. The genes are TRBV11-1 and TRBJ1-1; tentatively, D is TRBD1 (6 bases). Germline CDR1 and CDR2: SGHAT and FQDESV (reference sequence). The ends were cut back, 3 bases at V and 5 bases at J, with 16 bases in the middle. The CDR3 consists of 15 residues. CDR3 coding DNA: TGTGCCAGCAGCTTCGGACAGACCTTGGGGACTGAAGCTTTCTTT. This gives the protein CASSFGQTLGTEAFF.

The chain combines TRBV11-3 with TRBJ2-7; 9 bases fit TRBD1. The germline V gene encodes CDR1 SGHNT and CDR2 YENEEA. The V and J ends lost 10 bases and 7 bases, in that order; junction bases with no gene match: 14. The CDR3 is 14 residues long. CDR3 DNA: TGTGCCATTCGACAGGGGGTGACTTTCTATGAGCAGTACTTC. This codes for CAIRQGVTFYEQYF.

A note on this clonotype: Without the conserved terminal phenylalanine or tryptophan, this CDR3 likely stems from a read error. The V call is TRBV29-1, the J call TRBJ1-1; D is perhaps TRBD1 (5 bases). This CDR3 is 15 amino acids long. Germline V lookup: CDR1 SQVTM, CDR2 ANQGSEA. The ends were cut back, 3 bases at V and 5 bases at J, with 19 bases in the middle. The CDR3 DNA reads TGCAGCGTTGATCGGGGGTGGGGGATGAGGACTGAAGCTTTCTGT. It encodes CSVDRGWGMRTEAFC.

Regarding this clonotype: Without the conserved terminal phenylalanine or tryptophan, this CDR3 likely stems from a read error. The chain links TRBV11-1 to TRBJ2-7, with TRBD2 as a possible D gene (6 bases). CDR1 and CDR2 (germline): SGHAT, FQDESV (reference sequence). The CDR3 has 15 amino acids. The V end lost 2 bases, the J end lost 4 bases, and 15 bases lay between the germline ends. This CDR3 is CASSLIGSGEYEQYL. The CDR3 DNA follows: TGTGCCAGCAGCTTAATAGGATCGGGAGAATACGAGCAGTACTTA.

This clonotype was detected only once. One end of the junction fails to match germline, which may point to a read error. This chain links TRBV6-1 with TRBJ2-2, with 8 bases lining up with TRBD1. This CDR3 comprises 18 residues. Germline CDR1 is MNHNS and CDR2 is SASEGT. The chain's CDR3 is CAIRGPGQADGNTGELFF. CDR3 DNA sequence: TGTGCCATCAGGGGACCGGGACAGGCTGACGGGAACACCGGGGAGCTGTTTTTC.

The chain is built from TRBV4-3 and TRBJ2-3, with D tentatively TRBD2 (6 bases). The CDR3 runs to 15 residues. Germline V gene data show CDR1 as LGHNA and CDR2 as YSLEER. CDR3 bases: TGCATCAGCAGCCAAGATCTGGGAGCGGGAGATACGCAGTATTTT. Translating it yields CISSQDLGAGDTQYF.

On this clonotype itself: Sequence at one end of the junction differs from germline and may be a read error. This chain connects TRBV11-2 to TRBJ1-5; 8 bases fit TRBD1. CDR3 length: 15 residues. The germline CDR1 and CDR2 sequences are SGHAT and FQNNGV. CDR3: CTSSSGTGGNQPQHF. The CDR3 nucleotides read TGTACCAGCAGCTCCGGTACAGGGGGAAATCAGCCCCAGCATTTT.

This clonotype was recorded a few times. The CDR3 does not close with the conserved phenylalanine or tryptophan, likely indicating a read error. This chain links TRBV6-6 with TRBJ1-1, with TRBD1 identical over 8 bases. CDR1 and CDR2 from the germline V gene are MNHNY and SVGAGI (reference sequence). The CDR3 covers 13 residues. The CDR3 DNA is TGTGACAGCAGTTACACAGGGGGCACTGAAGCTTTCTTA. This gives the protein CDSSYTGGTEAFL.

The chain is built from TRBV28 and TRBJ1-6; 12 bases match TRBD1. The V and J ends lost 9 bases and 7 bases, in that order; junction bases with no gene match: 16. This CDR3 contains 18 residues. The germline gives CDR1 MDHEN, CDR2 SYDVKM. CDR3 in amino acids: CASLPGTGGEIENSPLHF. The CDR3 DNA reads as TGTGCCAGTCTACCCGGGACAGGGGGCGAGATAGAGAATTCACCCCTCCACTTT.

Comments on this clonotype: As the CDR3 is not closed by the conserved phenylalanine or tryptophan, this likely results from a read error. The chain employs TRBV11-1 and TRBJ1-2; D ambiguous. Germline lookup yields CDR1 SGHAT and CDR2 FQDESV (reference sequence). The CDR3 sequence is 14 residues long. Trimming removed 3 bases from V and 4 bases from J, with 12 bases in between. The CDR3 DNA reads as TGTGCCAGCAGCTTCAAGGGATTTGGCTATGGCTACACCATC. Protein product: CASSFKGFGYGYTI.

V usage is TRBV11-2 and J usage is TRBJ2-5; a weak D match, TRBD1 (5 bases). The CDR3 has 12 residues. Trimming removed 3 bases at V and 7 bases at J, with 9 bases between. CDR1 is SGHAT and CDR2 is FQNNGV in the germline V gene. In DNA, the CDR3 is TGTGCCAGCAGCTTGTCAAGGGGGACCCAGTACTTC. As protein: CASSLSRGTQYF.

A word on this clonotype: The junction does not match germline at one end; this may be a read error. The chain carries TRBV11-3 and TRBJ2-1; possibly TRBD2 for D (6 bases). CDR1 and CDR2 (germline): SGHNT, YENEEA. The CDR3 is 17 residues long. The CDR3: CVSSLGVSGLPHNEQFF. The CDR3 coding sequence is TGTGTCAGCAGCTTAGGCGTATCGGGACTCCCCCACAATGAGCAGTTTTTC.

This rearrangement joins TRBV10-3 to TRBJ2-1; 8 positions agree with TRBD2. The CDR3 spans 18 residues. Germline V gene lookup returns CDR1 ENHRY and CDR2 SYGVKD. The J segment lost 6 bases and the V segment lost 7 bases, leaving 20 bases of the junction unmatched. This CDR3 is CAINGGLGTSGSGNEQFF. DNA for the CDR3: TGTGCCATCAATGGGGGGCTCGGCACAAGCGGGAGCGGCAATGAGCAGTTCTTC.

This clonotype was counted only a few times. The CDR3 nucleotides are TGCAGCGTTGAAGCGGAGAGGGGGCGAGCAGAGACTCAGTATTTT. Its protein product is CSVEAERGRAETQYF. The gene calls are TRBV29-1 and TRBJ2-5; TRBD1 aligns across 7 bases. The J call could be wrong; TRBJ2-3 is a better fit for the DNA end. The germline V gene encodes CDR1 SQVTM and CDR2 ANQGSEA. The CDR3 runs 15 residues.

Of note for this clonotype: With a much larger clone just one base away, this may be a read error. The rearrangement uses TRBV18 and TRBJ2-1; no firm D call. Germline V gene data show CDR1 as KGHSH and CDR2 as LQKENI. This CDR3 has 11 amino acids. The CDR3 is CANSRDNEQFF. For the CDR3, the DNA is TGTGCCAACTCACGGGACAATGAGCAGTTCTTC. Full variable domain (rest looked up from reference TRBV18 and TRBJ2-1): NAGVMQNPRHLVRRRGQEARLRCSPMKGHSHVYWYRQLPEEGLKFMVYLQKENIIDESGMPKERFSAEFPKEGPSILRIQQVVRGDSAAYFCANSRDNEQFFGPGTRLTVL.

This clonotype was found many times. The chain carries TRBV7-9 and TRBJ2-3; perhaps TRBD2 as D (6 bases). The CDR3 is made up of 17 amino acids. CDR1 SEHNR and CDR2 FQNEAQ come from the germline V gene (reference sequence). Trimming removed 4 bases from V and 5 bases from J, with 22 bases in between. Here the CDR3 reads CASSSQWRARSGDTQYF. CDR3 nucleotides: TGTGCCAGCAGCTCACAATGGAGGGCCAGGTCGGGAGATACGCAGTATTTT.

This clonotype was seen at least ten times. This rearrangement joins TRBV28 to TRBJ2-3, with D perhaps matching TRBD2 (5 bases). Germline CDR1 is MDHEN and CDR2 is SYDVKM. V lost 2 bases to trimming and J lost 7 bases, with 10 bases between them. The CDR3 sequence is 13 residues long. CDR3: CASSLGGRYTQYF. CDR3 sequence (DNA): TGTGCCAGCAGTTTAGGAGGCAGATATACGCAGTATTTT.

This clonotype was counted a few times. The rearrangement joins TRBV29-1 to TRBJ2-1; 13 bases are a match to TRBD2. V lost 7 bases, J lost 14 bases, and 17 bases stayed unmatched. Per germline, CDR1 SQVTM and CDR2 ANQGSEA. There are 15 residues in the CDR3. CDR3 DNA: TGCAGCGCGGTCATAACTAGCGGGAGGGGGAATGGGGAGTTCTTC. Residues: CSAVITSGRGNGEFF.

For this clonotype: Given a much more abundant clone one base away, this may be a read error. This rearrangement joins TRBV6-6 to TRBJ1-1, with TRBD1 identical over 10 bases. Looked up from germline, CDR1 is MNHNY and CDR2 is SVGAGI (reference sequence). With V trimmed by 5 bases and J by 11 bases, 11 bases remained unmatched. The length of the CDR3 is 14 residues. CDR3 nucleotides: TGTGCCAGCAGTGGGACAGGGGTAAGGATTGCGGCTTTCTTT. This sequence encodes CASSGTGVRIAAFF.

As to this clonotype: At one of its ends the junction is not consistent with the germline gene, which may arise from a read error. This chain connects TRBV11-1 to TRBJ2-1, with 9 bases that match TRBD2. The CDR3 runs 13 residues. Per the germline V gene, CDR1 is SGHAT and CDR2 is FQDESV (reference sequence). This chain's CDR3 is CASSAGGPNEQYF. The CDR3, as DNA: TGTGCCAGCAGCGCGGGAGGGCCTAATGAGCAATACTTC.

About this clonotype itself: Being one base from a much bigger clone, this may be a read error. The chain combines TRBV28 with TRBJ2-1; no clear D. The V gene's germline CDR1 is MDHEN and CDR2 SYDVKM. The CDR3 totals 14 residues. CDR3 loop: CASSPPGYYNEQLF. The DNA for the CDR3 is TGTGCCAGCAGTCCTCCCGGTTACTACAATGAGCAGCTCTTC.

Regarding this clonotype: One junction end does not reproduce the germline sequence, and a read error may be involved. V gene TRBV2 combines with J gene TRBJ2-1; tentatively, D is TRBD2 (6 bases). Germline CDR1 reads SNHLY; CDR2 reads FYNNEI. The CDR3 runs to 16 residues. The CDR3 loop is CGSSKAGGLPYNEQFF. CDR3 bases: TGTGGCAGCAGTAAAGCGGGCGGGTTGCCCTACAATGAGCAGTTCTTC.